This T cell receptor (beta chain) was profiled in a study of vaccination and CD4 T cells after COVID-19 (dated by TCRdb to the early 2020s). In the study overall: Convalescent patients had a positive SARS-CoV-2 result on nasal swab PCR, and of these patients, several had mild disease and one had severe disease. In the convalescent cohort there were six males and four females, among whom were two Hispanic individuals, seven Caucasians, two Asians and one multiracial person. Participants got two doses of the Pfizer-BioNTech BNT162b2 vaccine (n=8) or two doses of the Moderna mRNA-1273 vaccine (n=2). Post-COVID blood samples were collected from convalescent patients a median of approximately 93 days after diagnosis, with a range of about 35 to 170 days. Post-vaccine blood samples were collected a median of approximately 68 days after the second vaccine dose, ranging from about 12 to 250 days. Overlapping spike peptide pools from SARS-CoV-2 and from the common cold coronaviruses HCoV-NL63, HCoV-OC43 and HCoV-229E were used as culture stimuli. In control cultures, a CEFX viral epitope pool was used as positive control, an HIV-1 Nef peptide pool was used as negative control, or no peptide was added. In over 8 COVID-19 convalescent patients and a few infection-naive healthy vaccine recipients, researchers compared the spike-specific CD4+ TCR repertoire from before mRNA vaccination with the repertoire from after.

Study-wide findings and limitations: Of the vaccine-specific clones found in convalescent patients, nearly all (304 of 307) were mono-reactive for SARS-CoV-2 spike instead of being cross-reactive with common cold coronaviruses. Although the median number of SARS-CoV-2-reactive clonotypes went up from some 23 after infection to roughly 40 after vaccination, the increase was not significant. Only a relatively small number of convalescent patients were included in the study, and early timepoints following natural infection were not analyzed. Among convalescent patients, a median about 90% of the SARS-CoV-2-reactive clones seen after vaccination appeared only after vaccination, which suggests priming specific to the vaccine.

Reading the label with the study, this specimen's treatment or condition is: roughly 11-day PBMC culture with coronavirus spike peptide pools or control peptides (ViraFEST assay). To expand antigen-specific T cells with peptide pools and then pick out the expanded clonotypes through TCR sequencing, the study relied on the ViraFEST assay. The positive SARS-CoV-2 PCR tests of the convalescent patients were dated from March to December 2020, before the Alpha, Beta and Delta variants emerged in the United States. Each well held 2.2 million or so PBMCs cultured in IMDM containing roughly 5% human AB serum and roughly 9.7 IU/ml IL-2, with about 10 ug/ml peptide pools added. Half of the culture medium was replaced with fresh IL-2-containing medium on days 3 and 7. After roughly 9 days of culture, CD4+ T cells were isolated by negative selection with the EasySep CD4+ T cell isolation kit. PBMCs were separated from whole blood using Ficoll-Paque Plus gradient centrifugation and then either used fresh or cryopreserved at -140C. In general, triplicate wells were set up for every culture condition.

This clonotype was observed a few times. Its antigen target is currently unknown. There are no base qualities to consult, and no much larger clone falls within one base. Trimming leaves V shorter by 5 bases and J shorter by 0 bases, with the junction holding 12 bases beyond the gene matches. The CDR3 contains 17 residues, cysteine and phenylalanine counted. The retained sequence is limited to the CDR3, 51 bases, with the frame set at the first base. CDR1 and CDR2 were assigned from the germline V gene as SGHAT and FQNNGV. Libraries were built with PCR. DNA from cultured CD4+ T cells was subjected to TCR sequencing with the Oncomine TCR Beta short-read assay at the Johns Hopkins FTIC core. The QIAamp micro DNA kit was used to extract genomic DNA from the cultured CD4+ T cells. Oncomine TCR Beta libraries made from cultured CD4+ T cells were pooled using unique dual indexes and sequenced on an Illumina iSeq 100. As for the original processing: Non-productive sequences were removed, and CDR3s that did not start with C, did not end with F or W, or were shorter than 7 amino acids were discarded. The MANAFEST web application was used to identify antigen-specific clonotypes by comparing peptide-stimulated wells against reference wells and other culture wells. To be called positive, a clone needed an FDR below 0.05, an odds ratio above 5, and a productive frequency above 0.1% in at least two of three replicate wells. Clonotypes that were significantly expanded in both SARS-CoV-2 spike wells and at least one common cold coronavirus spike condition were defined as cross-reactive. Similarity between CDR3 sequences was evaluated in R version 3.6.1 using Levenshtein distances (stringdist) and unrooted phylogenetic trees (ape). TCRdb applied fastp at Q25 and MiXCR to the public reads, then kept only in-frame beta chains. All rows with the same CDR3 protein become a single entry with the most common DNA and genes. These V and J calls are TCRdb output, not the study's own analysis. This sample has about 20,000 distinct CDR3 sequences in its table, and over 50% of those were observed once. The ten largest clones add up to roughly 17% of the sample.

Sequenced input: CD4+ T cells from blood, cultured in vitro. The receptor chain draws on TRBV11-2 and TRBJ1-1; 7 central nucleotides agree with TRBD1. This TCR was sampled from a human donor who had recovered from COVID-19. The bases are TGTGCCAGCAGCCCGAGACAGGGAGGAGGCATGAACACTGAAGCTTTCTTT. The translation is CASSPRQGGGMNTEAFF.